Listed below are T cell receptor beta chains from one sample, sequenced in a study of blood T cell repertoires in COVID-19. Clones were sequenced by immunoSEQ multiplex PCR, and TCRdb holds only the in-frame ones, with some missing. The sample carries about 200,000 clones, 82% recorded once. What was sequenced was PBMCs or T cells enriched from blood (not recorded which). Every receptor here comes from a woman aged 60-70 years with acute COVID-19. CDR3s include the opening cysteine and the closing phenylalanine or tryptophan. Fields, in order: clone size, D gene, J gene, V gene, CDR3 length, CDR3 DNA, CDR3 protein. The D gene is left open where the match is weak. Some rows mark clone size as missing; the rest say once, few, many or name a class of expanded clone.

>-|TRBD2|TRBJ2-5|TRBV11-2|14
TGTGCCAGCAGCCCCAGCGGGACCCGAGAGACCCAGTACTTC
CASSPSGTRETQYF
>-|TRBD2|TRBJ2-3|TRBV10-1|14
TGCGCCAGCAGTGAAAGGCTAGCGGGGGATACGCAGTATTTT
CASSERLAGDTQYF
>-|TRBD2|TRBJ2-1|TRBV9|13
TGTGCCAGCAGCGTTAGCGGGAGAAATGAGCAGTTCTTC
CASSVSGRNEQFF
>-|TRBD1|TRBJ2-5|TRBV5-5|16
TGTGCCAGCAGCCCGGCGGCGACAGGGAGAGGAGAGACCCAGTACTTC
CASSPAATGRGETQYF
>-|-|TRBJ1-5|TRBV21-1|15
TGTGCCAGCAGCCTAAGGCGGTGCTTCCAGCAGCCCCAGCATTTT
CASSLRRCFQQPQHF
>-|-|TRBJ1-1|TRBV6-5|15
TGTGCCAGCAGTTACAACCAGCGGAGTAAGGCTGAAGCTTTCTTT
CASSYNQRSKAEAFF
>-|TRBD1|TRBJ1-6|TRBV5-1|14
TGCGCCAGCAGCCCCGGACAGGAGGATTCACCCCTCCACTTT
CASSPGQEDSPLHF
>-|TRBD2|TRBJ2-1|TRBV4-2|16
TGTGCCAGCAGCCAGATTAGCGGGGGGCGCCTTAATGAGCAGTTCTTC
CASSQISGGRLNEQFF
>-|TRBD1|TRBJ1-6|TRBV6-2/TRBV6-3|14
TGTGCCAGCAGTTACGCGACAGGGAATTCACCCCTCCACTTT
CASSYATGNSPLHF
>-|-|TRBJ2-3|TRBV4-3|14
TGCGCCAGCAGCCAACTAGCGAGCACAGATACGCAGTATTTT
CASSQLASTDTQYF
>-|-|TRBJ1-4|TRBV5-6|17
TGTGCCAGCAGCTTGAAGTTAGGACCCAGGGCTAATGAAAAACTGTTTTTT
CASSLKLGPRANEKLFF
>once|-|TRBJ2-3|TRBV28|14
TGTGCCAGCAATACTCCGAACAGTGCAGATACGCAGTATTTT
CASNTPNSADTQYF
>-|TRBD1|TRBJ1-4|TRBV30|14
TGTGCCTGGAGTGTTGGGACAGGCTCAGGGAAACTGTTTTTT
CAWSVGTGSGKLFF
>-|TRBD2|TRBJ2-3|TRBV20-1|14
TGCAGTGCTAGTAGCGGGGGCGGCACAGATACGCAGTATTTT
CSASSGGGTDTQYF
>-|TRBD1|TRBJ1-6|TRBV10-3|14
TGTGCCATCAGTGCAAGACAGGGTAATTCACCCCTCCACTTT
CAISARQGNSPLHF
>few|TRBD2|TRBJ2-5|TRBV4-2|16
TGTGCCAGCAGCCAAGGGGGCGGGAGGTCCCAAGAGACCCAGTACTTC
CASSQGGGRSQETQYF
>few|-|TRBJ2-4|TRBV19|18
TGTGCCAGTAGTACCGGGTTCCTTACGAAGGCAAAAAGTAACATTCAGTACTTC
CASSTGFLTKAKSNIQYF
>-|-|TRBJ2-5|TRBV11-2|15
TGTGCCAGCAGCTTAACGGGGCAGGGGAAGCGGACCCAGTACTTC
CASSLTGQGKRTQYF
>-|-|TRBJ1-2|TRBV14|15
TGTGCCAGCAGCCAAGATTGGGCAGGGTCACTTGGCTACACCTTC
CASSQDWAGSLGYTF
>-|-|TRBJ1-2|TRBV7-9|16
TGTGCCAGCAGCGAGAGCGGCGCGGACCGGCGGCAGGGCTACACCTTC
CASSESGADRRQGYTF
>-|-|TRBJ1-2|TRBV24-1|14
TGTGCCACCAGTGCCACGGGGAGGGCGGGCGGCTACACCTTC
CATSATGRAGGYTF
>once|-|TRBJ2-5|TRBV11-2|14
TGTGCCAGCAGCTTATCCGGAGGTGGGGAGACCCAGTACTTC
CASSLSGGGETQYF
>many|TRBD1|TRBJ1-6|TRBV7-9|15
TGTGCCAGCAGCTTAGCACAGGGGGCAGGGTCACCCCTCCACTTT
CASSLAQGAGSPLHF
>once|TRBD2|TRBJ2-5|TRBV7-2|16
TGTGCCAGCAGCCTCATAGCGGGGGGGAGTGTGAAGACCCAGTACTTC
CASSLIAGGSVKTQYF
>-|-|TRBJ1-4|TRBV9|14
TGTGCCAGCAGCGTAAGAGACGGTGAAGGGGAACTGTTTTTT
CASSVRDGEGELFF
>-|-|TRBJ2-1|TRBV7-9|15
TGTGCCAGCAGCGGAGGTGGGACTTTCTACAATGAGCAGTTCTTC
CASSGGGTFYNEQFF
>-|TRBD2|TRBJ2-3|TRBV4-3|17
TGCGCCAGCAGCCGAGTTAGCGGGGGGCAGGGCACAGATACGCAGTATTTT
CASSRVSGGQGTDTQYF
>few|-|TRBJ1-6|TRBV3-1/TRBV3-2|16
TGTGCCAGCAGCCAAGGCGGTAGCTCCTATAATTCACCCCTCCACTTT
CASSQGGSSYNSPLHF
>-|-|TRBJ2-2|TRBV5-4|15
TGTGCCAGCAGCTTCCCCAGCGGGTCCACCGGGGAGCTGTTTTTT
CASSFPSGSTGELFF
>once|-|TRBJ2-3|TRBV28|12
TGTGCCAGCAGTCCCAGGGTAGATACGCAGTATTTT
CASSPRVDTQYF
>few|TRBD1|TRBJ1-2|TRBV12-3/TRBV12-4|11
TGTGCCAGTGGACAGGAGAATGGCTACACCTTC
CASGQENGYTF
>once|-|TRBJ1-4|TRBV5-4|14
TGTGCCAGCAGTAGCCGGGGTGATAGTGAAAAACTGTTTTTT
CASSSRGDSEKLFF
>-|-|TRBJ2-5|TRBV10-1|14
TGCGCCAGCAGTCCGAATGGGGGGAGAGAGACCCAGTACTTC
CASSPNGGRETQYF
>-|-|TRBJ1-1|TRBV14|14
TGTGCCAGCAGCCAAATGGGGCAGAGGCCGGGCGCTTTCTTT
CASSQMGQRPGAFF
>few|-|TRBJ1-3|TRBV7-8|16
TGTGCCAGCAGCTTATCCACAGGGAATACTGGAAACACCATATATTTT
CASSLSTGNTGNTIYF
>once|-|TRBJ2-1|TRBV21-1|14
TGTGCCAGCATCGGGACTAGTACATACAATGAGCAGTTCTTC
CASIGTSTYNEQFF
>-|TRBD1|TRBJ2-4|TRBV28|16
TGTGCCAGCAGTGATACAGGGGGACTAGCCAAAAACATTCAGTACTTC
CASSDTGGLAKNIQYF